This TCR beta chain was found in a study of cytomegalovirus exposure and HLA in healthy donors. The study, taken as a whole, reports: In vitro checks showed that a few CMV-associated chains really do target CMV antigens.

The PCR made use of 60 Vbeta and 13 Jbeta primers. The assay was immunoSEQ multiplex PCR, and TCRdb's table has in-frame clones only and misses some. The sample contains under 200,000 clones, around 82% of which appear only once. As to this clone: The antigen remains unidentified. One junction end disagrees with the germline gene, perhaps due to a read error.

The CDR3 runs 15 residues. Germline CDR1 SSHAT, CDR2 FNYEAQ (reference sequence). What was sequenced was PBMCs. This clonotype originated in a man between 60 and 75 years old in good health and CMV-seronegative. The chain combines TRBV7-7 with TRBJ2-2, with 7 bases fitting TRBD1. CDR3 DNA sequence: TGTGCTAGCAGTCCGAGGACAGGGAACACCGGGGAGCTGTTTTTT. It yields the protein CASSPRTGNTGELFF.